Below, one T cell receptor beta chain is given with its context. TCRdb keeps only in-frame clones here, not all; method: immunoSEQ multiplex PCR. The table lists some 240,000 clones, around 86% of them singletons. These data come from a study of cytomegalovirus exposure and HLA in healthy donors. The V gene's germline CDR1 is SQVTM and CDR2 ANQGSEA. With 6 bases clipped from V and 0 bases from J, the junction kept 7 bases outside the gene matches. This CDR3 contains 15 residues. The sequenced sample consisted of PBMCs. The rearrangement links TRBV29-1 to TRBJ2-1, with 8 bases fitting TRBD1. The TCR comes from a woman aged 18-29 years in good health and CMV-seropositive. The CDR3 sequence is CSVETGESSYNEQFF. CDR3 sequence (DNA): TGCAGCGTAGAGACAGGGGAGTCCTCCTACAATGAGCAGTTCTTC.